This TCR beta chain was recorded in a study of T-cell memory formation after mild COVID-19. Study results and limitations: Whether day 37 second-wave clones are SARS-CoV-2-specific was not confirmed.

The sample holds many counts of this clonotype. The antigen is unknown. Trimming took 7 bases from V and 2 from J, leaving 12 bases between them. Germline lookup yields CDR1 SNHLY and CDR2 FYNNEI. The CDR3 spans 13 residues. TCRdb called the 5' RACE reads again in MiXCR, with one record for every CDR3 protein. The profile shows 40,000 to 45,000 distinct CDR3 sequences, 8.5% to 10% of them singletons. This clonotype was obtained from an adult woman who had mild COVID-19 (a few samples of this study predate the infection). Cell type and time point are not known. The chain carries TRBV2 and TRBJ2-7; tentatively, D is TRBD1 (6 bases). The sequencing input was PBMCs or a T cell subset sorted from them (not recorded which). This CDR3 is CASTHGQTYEQYF. In DNA form, the CDR3 reads TGTGCCAGCACCCATGGACAGACCTACGAGCAGTACTTC.